This T cell receptor beta chain was obtained from a study of cytomegalovirus exposure and HLA in healthy donors. Overall study findings and caveats: The only immune exposure information that was available was CMV serostatus. Later analysis associated a missense DCLRE1C variant with TCR beta V- and J-gene trimming.

In germline, CDR1 is SGHDT, CDR2 YYEEEE. V lost 4 bases and J lost 0; bases outside the gene matches: 14. The CDR3 extends over 19 amino acids. This clone has a handful of counts. The antigen remains unidentified. With 60 Vbeta and 13 Jbeta primers, the PCR was carried out. Generated by immunoSEQ multiplex PCR, the TCRdb table keeps only in-frame clones and is missing some. The sample shows a few hundred thousand clones, 84% of them seen only once. Material for sequencing was PBMCs. The chain recombines TRBV5-6 with TRBJ2-7; 12 nucleotides match TRBD2. The sequence was collected from a woman between 35 and 50 years old in good health and CMV-seropositive. The CDR3 protein is CASSPQGTSGFPSSYEQYF. CDR3 DNA: TGTGCCAGCAGCCCCCAGGGGACTAGCGGGTTTCCTAGCTCCTACGAGCAGTACTTC. Using reference TRBV5-6 and TRBJ2-7 for the parts outside the CDR3, the full variable domain is DAGVTQSPTHLIKTRGQQVTLRCSPKSGHDTVSWYQQALGQGPQFIFQYYEEEERQRGNFPDRFSGHQFPNYSSELNVNALLLGDSALYLCASSPQGTSGFPSSYEQYFGPGTRLTVT.